The 30 T cell receptor beta chains listed next were all sequenced from one sample in a study of T cells in Graves' hyperthyroidism and ophthalmopathy. RNA transcripts gave rise to amplified TCR beta CDR3 regions. The TCR CDR3 was amplified in a first-round RT-PCR using the HTBI primer set. TCRdb processed the multiplex PCR reads anew with MiXCR; each CDR3 protein has one entry. The sample lists a few hundred thousand distinct CDR3 sequences; roughly 19% were seen once. The specimen sequenced was blood. The receptor source for this set is a man over 45 with Graves' ophthalmopathy.

This clonotype was observed a handful of times. J is TRBJ2-7 and V is TRBV28; 11 bases fit TRBD1. J gave up 2 bases and V 3 bases, and 3 bases lay outside the gene matches. The CDR3 consists of 15 residues. The germline CDR1 and CDR2 sequences are MDHEN and SYDVKM. The CDR3 reads CASSFPGQGAYEQYF. The CDR3 DNA reads TGTGCCAGCAGTTTTCCGGGACAGGGGGCCTACGAGCAGTACTTC.

V gene TRBV15 combines with J gene TRBJ1-5, with 7 bases matching TRBD1. J gave up 7 bases and V 0 bases, and 6 bases lay outside the gene matches. This CDR3 contains 15 residues. The germline CDR1 and CDR2 sequences are LNHNV and YYDKDF (reference sequence). As DNA, the CDR3 is TGTGCCACCAGCAGAGATACAGGGGAGAACCAGCCCCAGCATTTT. Encoded protein: CATSRDTGENQPQHF.

This clonotype was seen only a few times. The CDR3 DNA reads TGTGCCAGCAGCGTAGGGACAGGGGTGGACACCATATATTTT. Protein product: CASSVGTGVDTIYF. This chain joins TRBV9 and TRBJ1-3; 9 nucleotides align to TRBD1. V lost 0 bases, J lost 8 bases, and 3 bases stayed unmatched. Germline loops: CDR1 SGDLS, CDR2 YYNGEE. This CDR3 has 14 amino acids.

The chain uses TRBV7-3 and TRBJ1-3; 7 nucleotides align to TRBD1. V was clipped by 4 bases and J by 3 bases; unmatched bases: 6. The CDR3 totals 15 residues. Looked up from germline, CDR1 is SGHTA and CDR2 is FQGTGA. CDR3 amino acids: CASSSAGGIGNTIYF. In nucleotides, the CDR3 is TGTGCCAGCAGCTCTGCAGGGGGAATTGGAAACACCATATATTTT.

J is TRBJ1-2 and V is TRBV24-1, with D possibly TRBD1 on 5 matching bases. The CDR3 is 13 amino acids. V lost 4 bases and J lost 5, with 10 bases in between. The germline CDR1 and CDR2 sequences are KGHDR and SFDVKD. Here the CDR3 reads CATSESKGYGYTF. CDR3 DNA sequence: TGTGCCACCAGTGAGTCAAAGGGGTATGGCTACACCTTC.

This clonotype was seen only a few times. The chain is built from TRBV13 and TRBJ2-1, with 11 bases identical to TRBD1. CDR3 length: 16 residues. V dropped 3 bases and J dropped 7; count of bases not matched to a gene: 8. Germline CDR1 PRHDT, CDR2 FYEKMQ (reference sequence). The CDR3 loop is CASSFPAGTGGNEQFF. The CDR3 DNA reads TGTGCCAGCAGCTTTCCTGCCGGGACAGGGGGGAATGAGCAGTTCTTC.

This clonotype was counted a few times. The V and J genes are TRBV11-2 and TRBJ1-3, with TRBD1 identical over 12 bases. The CDR3 has 17 amino acids. Trimming cost V 5 bases and J 6 bases; bases outside gene matches: 11. CDR1 and CDR2 from the germline V gene are SGHAT and FQNNGV. This chain's CDR3 is CASSLYGTGGAENTIYF. The CDR3 DNA sequence: TGTGCCAGCAGCCTATATGGGACAGGGGGCGCGGAAAACACCATATATTTT.

The rearrangement uses TRBV2 and TRBJ2-1; perhaps D is TRBD1 or TRBD2 (5 bases each). With 5 bases removed from V and 9 bases from J, the gap between germline ends came to 11 bases. Germline CDR1 reads SNHLY; CDR2 reads FYNNEI. The CDR3 totals 12 residues. As DNA, the CDR3 is TGTGCCAGCAGTCCCGGGACCGGTGAGCAGTTCTTC. It codes for CASSPGTGEQFF. Full variable domain (missing parts from reference TRBV2 and TRBJ2-1): EPEVTQTPSHQVTQMGQEVILRCVPISNHLYFYWYRQILGQKVEFLVSFYNNEISEKSEIFDDQFSVERPDGSNFTLKIRSTKLEDSAMYFCASSPGTGEQFFGPGTRLTVL.

This clonotype was found many times. The V gene is TRBV20-1, the J gene TRBJ1-6, with TRBD1 as a possible D gene (5 bases). V lost 0 bases, J lost 7 bases, and 10 bases lay in between. Looked up from germline, CDR1 is DFQATT and CDR2 is SNEGSKA (reference sequence). The CDR3 has 14 amino acids. Here the CDR3 DNA reads TGCAGTGCTAGAGAACCGGGGGGAAATTCACCCCTCCACTTT. This gives the protein CSAREPGGNSPLHF.

This clonotype was seen more than once but under ten times. The chain recombines TRBV19 with TRBJ1-1; unclear D gene. Germline CDR1 is LNHDA and CDR2 is SQIVND (reference sequence). Deletions cut 5 bases from V and 2 bases from J, with 12 bases between. The CDR3 runs 14 residues. CDR3 nucleotides: TGTGCCAGTAGTTACTATGGAGGAAACACTGAAGCTTTCTTT. Protein product: CASSYYGGNTEAFF.

This clonotype was observed at least ten times. The CDR3 loop reads CASSSVLTSGNTGELFF. CDR3 coding DNA: TGTGCCAGCAGTTCCGTCCTTACTAGCGGGAACACCGGGGAGCTGTTTTTT. The chain combines TRBV28 with TRBJ2-2; 8 nucleotides agree with TRBD2. Germline lookup yields CDR1 MDHEN and CDR2 SYDVKM. This CDR3 has 17 amino acids. The V gene end was trimmed by 4 bases and the J gene end by 1 base; junction bases not matched to a gene: 8. The variable domain in full, completed from reference TRBV28 and TRBJ2-2, reads DVKVTQSSRYLVKRTGEKVFLECVQDMDHENMFWYRQDPGLGLRLIYFSYDVKMKEKGDIPEGYSVSREKKERFSLILESASTNQTSMYLCASSSVLTSGNTGELFFGEGSRLTVL.

This clonotype was detected many times. This chain joins TRBV3-1 and TRBJ2-1, with unresolved D. The CDR3 covers 13 residues. V was clipped by 1 base and J by 7 bases, with 8 bases between them. CDR1 and CDR2 from the germline V gene are LGHDT and YNNKEL (reference sequence). The CDR3 is CASSQGSRNEQFF. Written as DNA, the CDR3 is TGTGCCAGCAGCCAAGGGTCCAGAAATGAGCAGTTCTTC.

A few counts support this clonotype. CDR3 sequence reads: CASSLEGTSNQPQHF. The CDR3 DNA is TGTGCCAGCAGCTTGGAAGGGACTAGCAATCAGCCCCAGCATTTT. The chain recombines TRBV5-5 with TRBJ1-5, with D possibly being TRBD1 (5 bases). The CDR3 loop spans 15 amino acids. The germline CDR1 and CDR2 sequences are SGHKS and YYEKEE (reference sequence). Trimming left V 0 bases short and J 0 bases short, with 7 bases between. The variable domain in full, completed from reference TRBV5-5 and TRBJ1-5, reads DAGVTQSPTHLIKTRGQQVTLRCSPISGHKSVSWYQQVLGQGPQFIFQYYEKEERGRGNFPDRFSARQFPNYSSELNVNALLLGDSALYLCASSLEGTSNQPQHFGDGTRLSIL.

The gene calls are TRBV7-2 and TRBJ2-7, with 9 bases fitting TRBD2. Looked up from germline, CDR1 is SGHTA and CDR2 is FQGNSA. The CDR3 consists of 14 residues. J lost 6 bases, V lost 5 bases, and 8 bases had no gene match. CDR3 bases: TGTGCCAGCAGCAAGACTAGCGGCCGCAGCGAGCAGTACTTC. As protein: CASSKTSGRSEQYF. Full variable domain (outside the CDR3, taken from reference TRBV7-2 and TRBJ2-7): GAGVSQSPSNKVTEKGKDVELRCDPISGHTALYWYRQSLGQGLEFLIYFQGNSAPDKSGLPSDRFSAERTGGSVSTLTIQRTQQEDSAVYLCASSKTSGRSEQYFGPGTRLTVT.

In its sample, this clonotype was seen a few times. The chain has TRBV10-3 and TRBJ2-3; possible D gene TRBD2, 5 bases. The CDR3 is 17 residues long. CDR1 is ENHRY and CDR2 is SYGVKD in the germline V gene. The V gene lost 3 bases and the J gene lost 2 bases, with 18 bases spanning the gap. CDR3 loop: CAISDFPGTTPTDTQYF. CDR3 DNA sequence: TGTGCCATCAGTGATTTTCCGGGAACAACACCCACAGATACGCAGTATTTT.

This clonotype was seen a few times. The rearrangement links TRBV5-1 to TRBJ2-1, with 7 nucleotides matching TRBD1. The V and J ends lost 2 bases and 5 bases, in that order; junction bases with no gene match: 7. CDR3 length equals 15 residues. Germline CDR1 SGHRS, CDR2 YFSETQ. Here the CDR3 reads CASSLTGTADNEQFF. The CDR3 DNA reads as TGCGCCAGCAGCTTAACCGGGACAGCAGACAATGAGCAGTTCTTC.

This clonotype has at least ten counts. The J gene is TRBJ1-5, the V gene TRBV28; D is unclear. The CDR3 consists of 15 residues. V was pared by 3 bases and J by 4 bases, with 13 bases between. Per germline, CDR1 MDHEN and CDR2 SYDVKM. The CDR3 DNA reads TGTGCCAGCAGTTTCTCGTCTTCCGGGAATCAGCCCCAGCATTTT. Residues: CASSFSSSGNQPQHF.

In this sample, this clonotype turned up many times. CDR3 residues: CASSYLQGMATDTQYF. The CDR3 DNA follows: TGTGCCAGCAGTTACCTACAGGGGATGGCTACAGATACGCAGTATTTT. V usage is TRBV28 and J usage is TRBJ2-3; 7 nucleotides agree with TRBD1. J was trimmed by 3 bases and V by 4 bases; bases with no gene match: 10. Germline V gene lookup returns CDR1 MDHEN and CDR2 SYDVKM. There are 16 residues in the CDR3.

The chain combines TRBV29-1 with TRBJ2-3, with unresolved D. Germline V lookup: CDR1 SQVTM, CDR2 ANQGSEA. Trimming stripped 5 bases from V and 5 bases from J, with 5 bases between. The CDR3 runs 10 residues. This CDR3 reads CSVQRDTQYF. The CDR3 DNA is TGCAGCGTTCAACGAGATACGCAGTATTTT.

The chain employs TRBV11-2 and TRBJ2-2, with no clear D. Germline V lookup: CDR1 SGHAT, CDR2 FQNNGV. V was pared by 6 bases and J by 2 bases, with 7 bases between. The length of the CDR3 is 13 residues. CDR3 nucleotide sequence: TGTGCCAGCAGGCAAACAAACACCGGGGAGCTGTTTTTT. It specifies CASRQTNTGELFF.

A remark on this clonotype: This may be a read error: a much more frequent sequence differs by one nucleotide. This chain uses TRBV11-2 with TRBJ2-7; D gene ambiguous. Germline CDR1 SGHAT, CDR2 FQNNGV. The length of the CDR3 is 11 residues. The CDR3 loop reads CAGSSYSEQYF. In nucleotides, the CDR3 is TGTGCCGGCAGCTCATATAGCGAGCAGTACTTC.

This clonotype was counted many times. V is TRBV30 and J is TRBJ2-5; weak D call: TRBD1 (5 bases). Trimming took off 4 bases at V and 3 bases at J, with 6 bases between the two ends. This CDR3 region has 11 residues. Germline CDR1 is GTSNPN and CDR2 is SVGIG (reference sequence). The CDR3 spells CAWKTEETQYF. CDR3 nucleotides: TGTGCCTGGAAGACAGAAGAGACCCAGTACTTC.

This clonotype was counted between two and nine times. This chain uses TRBV29-1 with TRBJ2-1; 8 bases are shared with TRBD2. CDR1 and CDR2 (germline): SQVTM, ANQGSEA. The CDR3 contains 12 residues. J lost 6 bases, V lost 7 bases, and 5 bases had no gene match. CDR3 coding DNA: TGCAGCGCCGGGGGGACTAGCAATGAGCAGTTCTTC. Translation: CSAGGTSNEQFF.

The chain links TRBV19 to TRBJ2-7; D is perhaps TRBD1 (5 bases). The V end lost 4 bases, the J end lost 2 bases, and 15 bases lay between the germline ends. Germline loops: CDR1 LNHDA, CDR2 SQIVND (reference sequence). This CDR3 is built from 15 residues. This CDR3 is CASSNDRTGAYEQYF. CDR3 coding DNA: TGTGCCAGTAGTAATGACAGAACTGGAGCCTACGAGCAGTACTTC.

This clonotype was counted at least ten times. This chain connects TRBV5-1 to TRBJ2-1, with 7 bases that match TRBD2. The trim removed 2 bases at V and 5 bases at J, leaving 10 bases unmatched. CDR3 length: 16 amino acids. Per germline, CDR1 SGHRS and CDR2 YFSETQ. This chain's CDR3 is CASSFQGLVVDNEQFF. In DNA form, the CDR3 reads TGCGCCAGCAGCTTTCAAGGACTAGTTGTGGACAATGAGCAGTTCTTC.

This clonotype showed up just a few times. V gene TRBV5-1 combines with J gene TRBJ2-7; 8 bases match TRBD2. The germline V gene has CDR1 SGHRS and CDR2 YFSETQ. V shed 0 bases, J shed 2 bases, and the junction held 4 bases outside the gene matches. The CDR3 extends over 15 amino acids. CDR3 protein: CASSLEGGRTYEQYF. DNA of the CDR3: TGCGCCAGCAGCTTGGAGGGCGGGAGGACCTACGAGCAGTACTTC.

This chain links TRBV7-3 with TRBJ1-1, with a weak D call TRBD1 (5 bases). This CDR3 comprises 13 residues. V lost 5 bases, J lost 9 bases, and 16 bases lay in between. Per the germline V gene, CDR1 is SGHTA and CDR2 is FQGTGA. The CDR3 sequence: CASSRGTLEKAFF. CDR3 nucleotides: TGTGCCAGCAGCCGCGGGACTCTTGAAAAAGCTTTCTTT.

The chain employs TRBV10-3 and TRBJ2-6; D is uncertain. The CDR3 spans 15 residues. The germline gives CDR1 ENHRY, CDR2 SYGVKD. The V end was cut by 5 bases, the J end by 0 bases, with 8 bases between. This chain's CDR3 is CAISTETSGANVLTF. CDR3 nucleotide sequence: TGTGCCATCAGTACCGAAACCTCTGGGGCCAACGTCCTGACTTTC.

This chain connects TRBV7-9 to TRBJ2-1; D may be TRBD1 (5 bases). The CDR3 loop spans 13 amino acids. The germline V and J ends were trimmed by 3 bases and 5 bases, with 8 bases remaining between them. The V gene's germline CDR1 is SEHNR and CDR2 FQNEAQ (reference sequence). The CDR3 protein is CASSFDSDNEQFF. In DNA, the CDR3 is TGTGCCAGCAGCTTTGACAGTGACAATGAGCAGTTCTTC.

About this clonotype: This may stem from a read error, because a much larger clone lies one nucleotide away. The chain employs TRBV6-1 and TRBJ2-5, with a weak D call TRBD1 (6 bases). The CDR3 runs 15 residues. Trimming took off 5 bases at V and 2 bases at J, with 15 bases between the two ends. Germline CDR1 reads MNHNS; CDR2 reads SASEGT. This CDR3 is CASSLTEGQQETQYF. DNA of the CDR3: TGTGCCAGCAGTCTCACCGAAGGACAGCAAGAGACCCAGTACTTC.